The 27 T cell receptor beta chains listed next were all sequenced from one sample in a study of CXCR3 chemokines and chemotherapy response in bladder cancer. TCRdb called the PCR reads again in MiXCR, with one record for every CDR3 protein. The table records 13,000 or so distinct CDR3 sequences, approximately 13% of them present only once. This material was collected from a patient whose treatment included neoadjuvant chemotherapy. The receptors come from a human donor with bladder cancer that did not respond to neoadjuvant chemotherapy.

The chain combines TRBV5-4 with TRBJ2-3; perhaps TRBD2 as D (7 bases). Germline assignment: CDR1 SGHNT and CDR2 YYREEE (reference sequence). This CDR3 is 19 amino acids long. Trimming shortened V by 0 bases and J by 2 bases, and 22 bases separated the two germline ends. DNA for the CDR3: TGTGCCAGCAGCTTGGGTGGGAGGGCAACCGTGGGGGCCACAGATACGCAGTATTTT. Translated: CASSLGGRATVGATDTQYF. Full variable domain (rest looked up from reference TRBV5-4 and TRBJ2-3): ETGVTQSPTHLIKTRGQQVTLRCSSQSGHNTVSWYQQALGQGPQFIFQYYREEENGRGNFPPRFSGLQFPNYSSELNVNALELDDSALYLCASSLGGRATVGATDTQYFGPGTRLTVL.

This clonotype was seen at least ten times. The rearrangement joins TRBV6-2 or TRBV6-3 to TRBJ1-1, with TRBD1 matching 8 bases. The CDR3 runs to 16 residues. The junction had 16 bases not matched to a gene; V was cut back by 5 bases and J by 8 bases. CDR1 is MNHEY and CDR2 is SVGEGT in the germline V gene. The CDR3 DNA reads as TGTGCCAGCAGTGAACCAAGCAGGGGGCGAGTCCGGGAAGCTTTCTTT. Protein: CASSEPSRGRVREAFF.

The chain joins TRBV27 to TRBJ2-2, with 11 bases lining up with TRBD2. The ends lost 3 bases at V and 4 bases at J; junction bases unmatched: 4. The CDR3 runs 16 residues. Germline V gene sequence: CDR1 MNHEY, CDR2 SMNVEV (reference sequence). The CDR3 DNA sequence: TGTGCCAGCAGTTTGACTAGCGGGGTCGGCACCGGGGAGCTGTTTTTT. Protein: CASSLTSGVGTGELFF.

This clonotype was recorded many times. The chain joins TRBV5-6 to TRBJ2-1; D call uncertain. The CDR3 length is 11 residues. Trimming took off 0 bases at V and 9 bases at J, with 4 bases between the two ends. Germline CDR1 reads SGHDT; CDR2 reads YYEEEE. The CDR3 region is CASSLGGEQFF. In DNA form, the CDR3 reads TGTGCCAGCAGCTTGGGTGGTGAGCAGTTCTTC.

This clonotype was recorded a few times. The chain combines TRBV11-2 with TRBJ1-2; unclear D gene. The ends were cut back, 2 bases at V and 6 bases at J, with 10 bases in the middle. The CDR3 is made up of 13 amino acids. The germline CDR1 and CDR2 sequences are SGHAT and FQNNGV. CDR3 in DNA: TGTGCCAGCAGCTTAACGGGCGGAGATGGCTACACCTTC. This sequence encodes CASSLTGGDGYTF.

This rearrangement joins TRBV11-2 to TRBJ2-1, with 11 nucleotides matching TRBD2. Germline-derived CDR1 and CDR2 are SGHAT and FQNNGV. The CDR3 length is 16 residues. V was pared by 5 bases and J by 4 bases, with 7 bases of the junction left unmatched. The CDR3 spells CASSPTLAGGYNEQFF. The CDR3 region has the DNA TGTGCCAGCAGCCCCACCCTAGCGGGAGGATACAATGAGCAGTTCTTC. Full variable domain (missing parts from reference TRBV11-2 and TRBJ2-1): EAGVAQSPRYKIIEKRQSVAFWCNPISGHATLYWYQQILGQGPKLLIQFQNNGVVDDSQLPKDRFSAERLKGVDSTLKIQPAKLEDSAVYLCASSPTLAGGYNEQFFGPGTRLTVL.

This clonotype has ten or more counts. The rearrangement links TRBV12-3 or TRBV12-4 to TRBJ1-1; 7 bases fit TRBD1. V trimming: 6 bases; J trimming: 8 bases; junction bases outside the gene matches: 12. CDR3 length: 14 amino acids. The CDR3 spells CASRLGGTASEAFF. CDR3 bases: TGTGCCAGCAGACTGGGGGGGACAGCTTCCGAAGCTTTCTTT.

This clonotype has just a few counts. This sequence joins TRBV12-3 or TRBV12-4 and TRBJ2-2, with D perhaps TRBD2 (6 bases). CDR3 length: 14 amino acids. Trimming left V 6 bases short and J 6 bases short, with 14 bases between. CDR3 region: CASREGSRAGELFF. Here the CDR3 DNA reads TGTGCCAGCAGGGAGGGGTCTAGGGCCGGGGAGCTGTTTTTT.

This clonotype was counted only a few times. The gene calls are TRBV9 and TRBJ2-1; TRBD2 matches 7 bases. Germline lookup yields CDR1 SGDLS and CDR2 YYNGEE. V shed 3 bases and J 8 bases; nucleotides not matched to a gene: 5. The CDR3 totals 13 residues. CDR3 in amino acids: CASSGWGRDEQFF. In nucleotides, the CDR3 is TGTGCCAGCAGCGGGTGGGGGAGGGATGAGCAGTTCTTC.

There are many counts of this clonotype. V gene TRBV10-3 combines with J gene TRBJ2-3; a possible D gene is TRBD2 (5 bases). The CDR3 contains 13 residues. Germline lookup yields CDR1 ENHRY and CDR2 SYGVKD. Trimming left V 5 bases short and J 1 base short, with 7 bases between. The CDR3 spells CAISPAGTDTQYF. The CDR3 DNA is TGTGCCATCAGTCCAGCGGGCACAGATACGCAGTATTTT.

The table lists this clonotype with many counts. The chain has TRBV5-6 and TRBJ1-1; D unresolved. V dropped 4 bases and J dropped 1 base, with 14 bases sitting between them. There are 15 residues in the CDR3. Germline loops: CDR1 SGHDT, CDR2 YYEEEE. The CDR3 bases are TGTGCCAGCAGCGATGTCCCGTTAGGGAACACTGAAGCTTTCTTT. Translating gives CASSDVPLGNTEAFF.

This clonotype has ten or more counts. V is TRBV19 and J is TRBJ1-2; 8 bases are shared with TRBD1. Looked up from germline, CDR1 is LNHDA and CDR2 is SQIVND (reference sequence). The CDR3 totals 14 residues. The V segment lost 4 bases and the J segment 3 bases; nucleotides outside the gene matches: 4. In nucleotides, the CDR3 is TGTGCCAGTAGTACCCCAGGGGGCGACTATGGCTACACCTTC. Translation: CASSTPGGDYGYTF.

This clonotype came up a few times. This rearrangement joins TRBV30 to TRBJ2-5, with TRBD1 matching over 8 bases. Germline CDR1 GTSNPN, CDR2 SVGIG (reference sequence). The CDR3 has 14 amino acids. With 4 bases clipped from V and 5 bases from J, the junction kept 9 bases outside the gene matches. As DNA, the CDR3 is TGTGCCTGGACCGTTGGACAGGGCGGGGAGACCCAGTACTTC. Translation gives CAWTVGQGGETQYF.

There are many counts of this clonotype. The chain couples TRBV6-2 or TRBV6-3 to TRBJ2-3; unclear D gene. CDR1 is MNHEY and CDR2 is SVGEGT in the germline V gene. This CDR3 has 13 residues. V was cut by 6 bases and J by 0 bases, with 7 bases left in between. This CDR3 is CASRGSSTDTQYF. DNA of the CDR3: TGTGCCAGCAGAGGGTCTAGCACAGATACGCAGTATTTT.

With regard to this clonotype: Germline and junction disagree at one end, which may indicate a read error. The CDR3 DNA sequence: TGTGCCACCAGTGACGAGCCGGGACTTTTGGTCTTC. Residues: CATSDEPGLLVF. V and J are TRBV24-1 and TRBJ2-7, with a possible D match to TRBD2 (6 bases). This CDR3 is 12 amino acids long. The germline CDR1 and CDR2 sequences are KGHDR and SFDVKD.

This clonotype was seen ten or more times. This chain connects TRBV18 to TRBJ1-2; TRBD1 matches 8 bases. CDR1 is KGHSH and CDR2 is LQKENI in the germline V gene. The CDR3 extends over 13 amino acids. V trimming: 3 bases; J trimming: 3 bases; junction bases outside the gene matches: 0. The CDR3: CASSPDRDYGYTF. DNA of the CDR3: TGTGCCAGCTCACCGGACAGGGACTATGGCTACACCTTC.

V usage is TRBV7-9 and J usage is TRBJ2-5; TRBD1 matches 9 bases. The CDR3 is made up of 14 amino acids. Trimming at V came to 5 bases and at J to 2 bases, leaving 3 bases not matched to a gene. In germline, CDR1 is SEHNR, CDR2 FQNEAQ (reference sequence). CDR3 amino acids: CASSPGQGQETQYF. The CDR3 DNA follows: TGTGCCAGCAGCCCGGGACAGGGACAAGAGACCCAGTACTTC. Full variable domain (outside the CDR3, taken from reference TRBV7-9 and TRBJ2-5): DTGVSQNPRHKITKRGQNVTFRCDPISEHNRLYWYRQTLGQGPEFLTYFQNEAQLEKSRLLSDRFSAERPKGSFSTLEIQRTEQGDSAMYLCASSPGQGQETQYFGPGTRLLVL.

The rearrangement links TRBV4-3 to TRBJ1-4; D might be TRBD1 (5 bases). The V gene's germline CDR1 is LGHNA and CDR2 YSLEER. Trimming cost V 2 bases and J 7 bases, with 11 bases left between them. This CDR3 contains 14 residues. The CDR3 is CASSQTQGFEKLFF. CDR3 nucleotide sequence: TGCGCCAGCAGCCAAACGCAGGGTTTTGAAAAACTGTTTTTT.

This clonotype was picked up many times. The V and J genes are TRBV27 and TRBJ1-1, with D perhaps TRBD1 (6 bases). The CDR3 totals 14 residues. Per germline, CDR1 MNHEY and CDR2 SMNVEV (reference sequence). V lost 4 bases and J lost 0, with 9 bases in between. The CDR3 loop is CASSYRGMNTEAFF. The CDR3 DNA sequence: TGTGCCAGCAGTTATAGGGGGATGAACACTGAAGCTTTCTTT.

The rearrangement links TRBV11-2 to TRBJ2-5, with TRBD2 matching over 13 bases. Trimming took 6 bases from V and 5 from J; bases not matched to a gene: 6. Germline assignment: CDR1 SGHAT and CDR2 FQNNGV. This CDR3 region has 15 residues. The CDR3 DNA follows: TGTGCCAGCAGACCGCCGGGACTAGCGGGGGAGACCCAGTACTTC. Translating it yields CASRPPGLAGETQYF.

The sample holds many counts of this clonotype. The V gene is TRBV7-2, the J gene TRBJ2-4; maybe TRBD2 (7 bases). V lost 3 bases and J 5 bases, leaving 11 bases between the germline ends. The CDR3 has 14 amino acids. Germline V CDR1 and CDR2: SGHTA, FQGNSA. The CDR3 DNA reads TGTGCCAGCAGCTTGAGGGGGGGCGAAAACATTCAGTACTTC. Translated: CASSLRGGENIQYF.

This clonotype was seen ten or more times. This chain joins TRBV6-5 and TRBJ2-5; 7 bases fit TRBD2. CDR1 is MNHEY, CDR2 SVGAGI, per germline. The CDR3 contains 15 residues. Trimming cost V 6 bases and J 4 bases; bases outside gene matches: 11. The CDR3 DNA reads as TGTGCCAGCAGACCGAGGCTTTTAGCGGGAGAGACCCAGTACTTC. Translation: CASRPRLLAGETQYF.

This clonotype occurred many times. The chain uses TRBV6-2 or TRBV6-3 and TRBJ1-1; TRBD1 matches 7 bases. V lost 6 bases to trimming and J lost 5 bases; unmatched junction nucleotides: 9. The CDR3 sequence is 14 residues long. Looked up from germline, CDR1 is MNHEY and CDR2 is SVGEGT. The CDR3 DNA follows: TGTGCCAGCAGCCGCTGGACAGGAAGGACTGAAGCTTTCTTT. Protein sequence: CASSRWTGRTEAFF.

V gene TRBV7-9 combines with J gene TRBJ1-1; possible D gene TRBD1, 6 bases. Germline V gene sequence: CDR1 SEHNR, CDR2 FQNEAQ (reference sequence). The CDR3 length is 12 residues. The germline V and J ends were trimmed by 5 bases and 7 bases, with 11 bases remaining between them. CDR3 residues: CASSPEGGEAFF. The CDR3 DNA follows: TGTGCCAGCAGCCCAGAGGGGGGTGAAGCTTTCTTT.

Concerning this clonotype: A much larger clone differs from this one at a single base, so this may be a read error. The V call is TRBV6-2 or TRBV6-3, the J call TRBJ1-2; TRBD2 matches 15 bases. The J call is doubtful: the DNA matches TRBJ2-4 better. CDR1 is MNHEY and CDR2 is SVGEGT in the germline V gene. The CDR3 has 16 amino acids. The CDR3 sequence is CASRVGTSGRIDIQYF. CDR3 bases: TGTGCCAGCAGAGTCGGGACTAGCGGGAGGATAGACATTCAGTACTTC.

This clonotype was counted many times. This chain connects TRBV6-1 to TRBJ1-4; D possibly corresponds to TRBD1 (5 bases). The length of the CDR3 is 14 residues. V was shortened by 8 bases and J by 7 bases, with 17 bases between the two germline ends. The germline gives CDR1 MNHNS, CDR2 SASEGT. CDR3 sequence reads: CASGDVSSGEKLFF. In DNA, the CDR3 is TGTGCCAGCGGGGACGTGAGTTCAGGTGAAAAACTGTTTTTT.

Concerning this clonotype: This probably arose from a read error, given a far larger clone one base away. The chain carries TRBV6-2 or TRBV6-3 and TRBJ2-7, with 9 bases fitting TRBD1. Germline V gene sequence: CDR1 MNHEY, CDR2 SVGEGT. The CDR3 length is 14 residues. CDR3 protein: CASTPKDRGFGSTF. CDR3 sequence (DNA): TGTGCCAGCACACCGAAAGACAGGGGGTTTGGCTCCACCTTC.